One and the same sample provided the 10 T cell receptor beta chains below, sequenced in a study of CD8 T cells in ankylosing spondylitis. The antigens of these receptors remain unknown. MiXCR, run by TCRdb on the 5' RACE reads, gives a single entry per CDR3 protein. The repertoire holds around 770,000 distinct CDR3 sequences, with 15% to 20% as singletons. Study conclusions and caveats: Roughly 8 highly homologous variants made up a TCR beta motif, and this motif appeared characteristic of ankylosing spondylitis blood.

Source material: blood, either unsorted or a sorted T cell fraction (not recorded which). The receptors were gathered from a male donor with ankylosing spondylitis.

The chain is built from TRBV5-1 and TRBJ1-1; no definite D call. Germline lookup yields CDR1 SGHRS and CDR2 YFSETQ. V was shortened by 3 bases and J by 5 bases, with 8 bases between the two germline ends. The CDR3 loop spans 12 amino acids. The CDR3 here is CASSSSWTEAFF. CDR3 nucleotides: TGCGCCAGCAGCTCCTCATGGACTGAAGCTTTCTTT.

This clonotype turned up a few times. The CDR3 sequence is CSARGGTNTGELFF. Written as DNA, the CDR3 is TGCAGTGCTAGGGGGGGGACTAACACCGGGGAGCTGTTTTTT. The chain recombines TRBV20-1 with TRBJ2-2; 7 bases match TRBD2. V dropped 3 bases and J dropped 2; count of bases not matched to a gene: 3. CDR3 length equals 14 residues. Germline V gene data show CDR1 as DFQATT and CDR2 as SNEGSKA (reference sequence).

This clonotype occurred a few times. The chain employs TRBV7-2 and TRBJ2-7, with 8 bases identical to TRBD2. The V gene end was trimmed by 4 bases and the J gene end by 3 bases; junction bases not matched to a gene: 5. The CDR3 is 14 residues long. Germline lookup yields CDR1 SGHTA and CDR2 FQGNSA. In nucleotides, the CDR3 is TGTGCCAGCAGCTGGGGGGGACTAGGCTACGAGCAGTACTTC. This codes for CASSWGGLGYEQYF.

The chain couples TRBV6-2 or TRBV6-3 to TRBJ2-5; 8 bases line up with TRBD2. Germline CDR1 is MNHEY and CDR2 is SVGEGT. This CDR3 spans 18 amino acids. V lost 0 bases, J lost 3 bases, and 12 bases stayed unmatched. The CDR3 region has the DNA TGTGCCAGCAGTTACTCGTCGAGGGTAGCGGGGAACAAAGAGACCCAGTACTTC. Its translation: CASSYSSRVAGNKETQYF.

The rearrangement uses TRBV27 and TRBJ1-5; no reliable D call. CDR3 length equals 14 residues. Trimming left V 6 bases short and J 7 bases short, with 16 bases between. CDR1 is MNHEY, CDR2 SMNVEV, per germline (reference sequence). In DNA, the CDR3 is TGTGCCAGCAGCAGAAATGGGATGGGACAGCCCCAGCATTTT. It is translated as CASSRNGMGQPQHF.

J is TRBJ2-3 and V is TRBV4-2; 10 bases are shared with TRBD2. CDR3 length: 14 residues. From germline, CDR1 is LGHNA and CDR2 YNFKEQ. V shed 0 bases, J shed 7 bases, and the junction held 1 base outside the gene matches. CDR3: CASSQEGLAYTQYF. The CDR3 DNA follows: TGTGCCAGCAGCCAAGAGGGACTAGCGTATACGCAGTATTTT.

Only a few counts were recorded for this clonotype. The chain employs TRBV20-1 and TRBJ2-5, with D perhaps assigned TRBD1 or TRBD2 (7 bases each). The V and J ends lost 4 bases and 4 bases respectively, with 19 bases between them. Germline CDR1 reads DFQATT; CDR2 reads SNEGSKA (reference sequence). The CDR3 runs 15 residues. In DNA form, the CDR3 reads TGCAGTGCTATCATTAGGACCAGGGGGGGAGAGACCCAGTACTTC. This encodes CSAIIRTRGGETQYF.

There are a few counts of this clonotype. The chain combines TRBV19 with TRBJ2-1; 12 positions agree with TRBD2. The CDR3 covers 16 residues. Per germline, CDR1 LNHDA and CDR2 SQIVND (reference sequence). V shed 5 bases, J shed 4 bases, and the junction held 6 bases outside the gene matches. The DNA of the CDR3 is TGTGCCAGTAGTGCTCGGACTAGCGGGGCTTACAATGAGCAGTTCTTC. Its translation is CASSARTSGAYNEQFF.

This clonotype has just a few counts. V and J are TRBV7-9 and TRBJ1-1; maybe TRBD1 (6 bases). The V end lost 2 bases, the J end lost 6 bases, and 10 bases lay between the germline ends. The CDR3 covers 13 residues. Germline loops: CDR1 SEHNR, CDR2 FQNEAQ (reference sequence). In nucleotides, the CDR3 is TGTGCCAGCAGCTTATCACAGGGTTCTGAAGCTTTCTTT. This sequence encodes CASSLSQGSEAFF.

The J gene is TRBJ1-4, the V gene TRBV20-1; TRBD1 agrees at 7 bases. The CDR3 contains 14 residues. Germline V gene data show CDR1 as DFQATT and CDR2 as SNEGSKA (reference sequence). The ends lost 6 bases at V and 0 bases at J; junction bases unmatched: 4. The chain's CDR3 is CSAPQGATNEKLFF. Written as DNA, the CDR3 is TGCAGTGCCCCCCAGGGGGCAACTAATGAAAAACTGTTTTTT.